Below are 27 T cell receptor beta chains sequenced from a single sample in a study of coeliac disease. Study outcomes and limitations: In active celiac disease, intraepithelial and lamina propria TRB and TRG repertoires were less clonal than controls.

No antigen has been identified for these receptors. Produced via immunoSEQ multiplex PCR; TCRdb's table is partial and in-frame only. The sample records roughly 4,200 clones, about 61% being singletons. Specimen: intraepithelial lymphocytes from the gut. These receptors came from a man between 70 and 80 years old with active celiac disease.

The V and J genes are TRBV9 and TRBJ1-6; a weak D match, TRBD1 (6 bases). In germline, CDR1 is SGDLS, CDR2 YYNGEE. CDR3 length: 15 amino acids. V dropped 4 bases and J dropped 8 bases, with 16 bases sitting between them. In DNA form, the CDR3 reads TGTGCCAGCAGCCGAATGACAGGTCCCCATTCACCCCTCCACTTT. This translates into CASSRMTGPHSPLHF. Looking up the rest from reference TRBV9 and TRBJ1-6 gives the full variable domain: DSGVTQTPKHLITATGQRVTLRCSPRSGDLSVYWYQQSLDQGLQFLIQYYNGEERAKGNILERFSAQQFPDLHSELNLSSLELGDSALYFCASSRMTGPHSPLHFGNGTRLTVT.

This clone was seen a few times. This chain joins TRBV18 and TRBJ1-6, with D perhaps TRBD1 (6 bases). There are 15 residues in the CDR3. Between the trimmed V and J ends, which lost 3 bases and 6 bases, there was a span of 12 bases. CDR1 is KGHSH and CDR2 is LQKENI in the germline V gene. CDR3 in amino acids: CASSPVQGPNSPLHF. In DNA form, the CDR3 reads TGTGCCAGCTCACCCGTCCAGGGGCCTAATTCACCCCTCCACTTT.

The V call is TRBV30, the J call TRBJ2-6; 7 positions match TRBD2. Trimming removed 2 bases from V and 4 bases from J; junction bases left unmatched: 11. Germline V lookup: CDR1 GTSNPN, CDR2 SVGIG (reference sequence). The CDR3 is 17 residues long. The CDR3 DNA follows: TGTGCCTGGAGTAAAGCCGACAGACTAGCAGGGGCCAACGTCCTGACTTTC. This encodes CAWSKADRLAGANVLTF.

There are a few counts of this clone. The chain is built from TRBV6-1 and TRBJ1-6; 8 bases fit TRBD1. CDR3 length: 15 residues. The ends lost 6 bases at V and 8 bases at J; junction bases unmatched: 9. CDR1 and CDR2 (germline): MNHNS, SASEGT. Here the CDR3 DNA reads TGTGCCAGCAGGGTCGGCAGGGGGCCGGATTCACCCCTCCACTTT. Protein sequence: CASRVGRGPDSPLHF.

This clone occurred a few times. The chain links TRBV29-1 to TRBJ2-1, with D possibly being TRBD2 (7 bases). Germline-derived CDR1 and CDR2 are SQVTM and ANQGSEA. V lost 3 bases and J 0 bases, leaving 15 bases between the germline ends. This CDR3 spans 16 amino acids. The CDR3 loop is CSVEGEGGYSYNEQFF. CDR3 nucleotide sequence: TGCAGCGTTGAGGGGGAGGGGGGGTACTCCTACAATGAGCAGTTCTTC.

The rearrangement uses TRBV11-2 and TRBJ1-1, with 7 bases identical to TRBD1. The CDR3 length is 13 residues. The junction had 7 bases not matched to a gene; V was cut back by 5 bases and J by 7 bases. Germline values: CDR1 SGHAT, CDR2 FQNNGV. CDR3: CASSAGTALEAFF. The CDR3 region has the DNA TGTGCCAGCAGCGCGGGGACAGCTCTTGAAGCTTTCTTT.

The sample holds one count of this clone. This rearrangement joins TRBV10-1 to TRBJ2-2, with D perhaps TRBD2 (6 bases). This CDR3 is built from 15 residues. The V gene lost 3 bases and the J gene lost 6 bases, with 14 bases spanning the gap. Germline CDR1 WNHNN, CDR2 SYGVQD (reference sequence). CDR3 in DNA: TGCGCCAGCAGTGAATGGACTAATTCTCCCGGGGAGCTGTTTTTT. Amino acids: CASSEWTNSPGELFF.

The chain recombines TRBV9 with TRBJ2-7; 11 nucleotides align to TRBD2. V lost 2 bases, J lost 4 bases, and 5 bases stayed unmatched. Germline CDR1 is SGDLS and CDR2 is YYNGEE. The CDR3 is 15 residues long. The CDR3 sequence: CASSVSLAGEYEQYF. CDR3 nucleotides: TGTGCCAGCAGCGTGTCACTAGCGGGAGAGTACGAGCAGTACTTC.

This chain joins TRBV6-4 and TRBJ1-1; D uncertain. Germline V lookup: CDR1 MRHNA, CDR2 SNTAGT. V was cut by 4 bases and J by 0 bases, with 6 bases left in between. The length of the CDR3 is 13 residues. The DNA for the CDR3 is TGTGCCAGCAGTGCACAGATGAACACTGAAGCTTTCTTT. Its protein is CASSAQMNTEAFF.

The chain employs TRBV7-6 and TRBJ2-7, with 8 bases matching TRBD2. Germline loops: CDR1 SGHVS, CDR2 FNYEAQ. V dropped 0 bases and J dropped 3; count of bases not matched to a gene: 4. The CDR3 contains 15 residues. CDR3 nucleotide sequence: TGTGCCAGCAGCTTAGCGTATCGGGGGGGCTACGAGCAGTACTTC. This sequence encodes CASSLAYRGGYEQYF.

The rearrangement links TRBV28 to TRBJ2-5; no definite D call. V was clipped by 4 bases and J by 5 bases, with 14 bases between them. The CDR3 is 14 residues long. CDR1 and CDR2 (germline): MDHEN, SYDVKM. The CDR3 reads CASSSRWSQETQYF. Written as DNA, the CDR3 is TGTGCCAGCAGTTCTAGGTGGTCCCAGGAGACCCAGTACTTC.

In its sample, this clone was seen a few times. The gene calls are TRBV10-2 and TRBJ1-1; 9 bases agree with TRBD1. Germline CDR1 and CDR2: WSHSY and SAAADI. The CDR3 length is 14 residues. The junction had 5 bases not matched to a gene; V was cut back by 5 bases and J by 4 bases. The CDR3, as DNA: TGCGCCAGCAGTTGGACAGGGGATTTCACTGAAGCTTTCTTT. Its translation: CASSWTGDFTEAFF.

For this clone: Mismatch with germline at one junction end may stem from a read error. Other nucleotide sequences from this sample produce the same CDR3. This chain uses TRBV2 with TRBJ2-7, with D possibly being TRBD2 (5 bases). CDR3 size: 13 residues. In germline, CDR1 is SNHLY, CDR2 FYNNEI. The DNA of the CDR3 is TGCGCCAGCAGTGAGGGCTACACTTACGAGCAGTACTTC. Its translation: CASSEGYTYEQYF.

The genes are TRBV4-3 and TRBJ2-1; 10 bases agree with TRBD2. The CDR3 contains 14 residues. With V trimmed by 0 bases and J by 10 bases, 3 bases remained unmatched. Germline CDR1 is LGHNA and CDR2 is YSLEER. CDR3 sequence reads: CASSQDSSGGEQFF. The CDR3 DNA is TGCGCCAGCAGCCAAGATTCTAGCGGGGGAGAGCAGTTCTTC.

In its sample, this clone was seen a few times. The chain joins TRBV10-3 to TRBJ1-3; 11 nucleotides agree with TRBD1. This CDR3 is built from 14 residues. Germline V gene lookup returns CDR1 ENHRY and CDR2 SYGVKD. The V gene end was trimmed by 6 bases and the J gene end by 6 bases; junction bases not matched to a gene: 4. The CDR3 loop reads CAIRPGQGENTIYF. The CDR3 nucleotides are TGTGCCATCAGACCGGGACAGGGGGAAAACACCATATATTTT.

The rearrangement joins TRBV15 to TRBJ2-2; TRBD1 is a possible D gene (5 bases). CDR1 is LNHNV and CDR2 is YYDKDF in the germline V gene (reference sequence). The CDR3 extends over 22 amino acids. Trimming removed 0 bases from V and 3 bases from J, with 29 bases in between. CDR3 in amino acids: CATSRDSFEPLVQGPDTGELFF. The CDR3, as DNA: TGTGCCACCAGCAGAGATAGCTTCGAGCCTCTCGTCCAGGGCCCTGACACCGGGGAGCTGTTTTTT.

In nucleotides, the CDR3 is TGTGCCAGCAGTTCGGGTAGCGCCTCTTACGAGCAGTACTTC. Protein product: CASSSGSASYEQYF. The rearrangement joins TRBV2 to TRBJ2-7, with a tentative D call TRBD2 (5 bases). CDR3 length: 14 residues. V was cut by 5 bases and J by 4 bases, with 15 bases left in between. Germline V CDR1 and CDR2: SNHLY, FYNNEI.

This clone has a single count. The rearrangement links TRBV28 to TRBJ1-5, with D maybe TRBD1 (5 bases). This CDR3 is built from 14 residues. V lost 5 bases and J 9 bases, leaving 17 bases between the germline ends. Germline V gives CDR1 MDHEN, CDR2 SYDVKM. The CDR3 loop is CASSPRTSRLPQHF. CDR3 nucleotide sequence: TGTGCCAGCAGTCCACGGACATCACGGCTGCCCCAGCATTTT.

This clone has a single count. The chain recombines TRBV10-3 with TRBJ2-1; a weak D match, TRBD2 (6 bases). Per the germline V gene, CDR1 is ENHRY and CDR2 is SYGVKD. The V end was cut by 8 bases, the J end by 7 bases, with 12 bases between. The CDR3 runs to 12 residues. The CDR3 bases are TGTGCCATCGGGGACTCTGAGAATGAGCAGTTCTTC. It translates to CAIGDSENEQFF.

The J gene is TRBJ1-1, the V gene TRBV18; maybe TRBD1 (6 bases). This CDR3 has 15 amino acids. Germline V lookup: CDR1 KGHSH, CDR2 LQKENI. Trimming pared 3 bases from V and 4 bases from J, leaving 15 bases between. CDR3 nucleotides: TGTGCCAGCTCACCTGGCAAGGGGGTAGGCACTGAAGCTTTCTTT. Translation gives CASSPGKGVGTEAFF. The full variable domain, with the rest looked up from reference TRBV18 and TRBJ1-1, is NAGVMQNPRHLVRRRGQEARLRCSPMKGHSHVYWYRQLPEEGLKFMVYLQKENIIDESGMPKERFSAEFPKEGPSILRIQQVVRGDSAAYFCASSPGKGVGTEAFFGQGTRLTVV.

This clone appeared a few times. J is TRBJ2-2 and V is TRBV7-4; 7 bases line up with TRBD1. V trimming: 5 bases; J trimming: 7 bases; junction bases outside the gene matches: 16. Germline CDR1 SGHVT, CDR2 SQSDAQ. The CDR3 runs to 17 residues. CDR3 sequence reads: CASSKNRSGTASGELFF. CDR3 in DNA: TGTGCCAGCAGCAAAAACCGCTCCGGGACAGCAAGCGGGGAGCTGTTTTTT.

The chain recombines TRBV4-1 with TRBJ2-5; D gene unclear. The CDR3 length is 14 residues. Between the trimmed V and J ends, which lost 4 bases and 2 bases, there was a span of 11 bases. In germline, CDR1 is MGHRA, CDR2 YSYEKL. CDR3 DNA sequence: TGCGCCAGCAGCCTTACAGAGAATCAAGAGACCCAGTACTTC. Encoded protein: CASSLTENQETQYF.

The chain uses TRBV5-1 and TRBJ2-7, with TRBD1 identical over 8 bases. Germline CDR1 SGHRS, CDR2 YFSETQ. The J segment lost 4 bases and the V segment lost 6 bases, leaving 6 bases of the junction unmatched. The CDR3 runs 13 residues. Written as DNA, the CDR3 is TGCGCCAGCACCGGGACAGGCTCATACGAGCAGTACTTC. Translating it yields CASTGTGSYEQYF.

V is TRBV28 and J is TRBJ2-5; D is ambiguous. V was pared by 5 bases and J by 4 bases, with 11 bases between. The CDR3 length is 13 residues. The V gene's germline CDR1 is MDHEN and CDR2 SYDVKM. This CDR3 reads CASSISPRETQYF. The CDR3 DNA sequence: TGTGCCAGCAGTATCTCCCCCCGAGAGACCCAGTACTTC.

This clone turned up a few times. The chain has TRBV4-2 and TRBJ2-1; TRBD2 agrees at 9 bases. V shed 2 bases, J shed 8 bases, and the junction held 13 bases outside the gene matches. The CDR3 loop spans 17 amino acids. Germline CDR1 reads LGHNA; CDR2 reads YNFKEQ. CDR3 nucleotides: TGTGCCAGCAGCCAATCCGCGGGGGGGCGGCTTAACGATGAGCAGTTCTTC. Protein sequence: CASSQSAGGRLNDEQFF.

The rearrangement links TRBV2 to TRBJ2-5; 11 nucleotides align to TRBD1. Per germline, CDR1 SNHLY and CDR2 FYNNEI. The V gene end was trimmed by 7 bases and the J gene end by 5 bases; junction bases not matched to a gene: 9. The CDR3 has 15 residues. This CDR3 is CASTGGQGAWETQYF. The CDR3 bases are TGTGCCAGCACCGGAGGACAGGGGGCATGGGAGACCCAGTACTTC.

J is TRBJ1-1 and V is TRBV6-1; a possible D gene is TRBD1 (5 bases). CDR3 size: 13 residues. Trimming cost V 5 bases and J 4 bases, with 11 bases left between them. Germline CDR1 is MNHNS and CDR2 is SASEGT. This CDR3 reads CASSSQGPTEAFF. The DNA for the CDR3 is TGTGCCAGCAGTTCTCAGGGCCCCACTGAAGCTTTCTTT.